A selection of T cell receptor beta chains follows, all from one sample in a study of siplizumab effects on memory and regulatory T cells. Sequencing used immunoSEQ multiplex PCR; TCRdb keeps in-frame clones, though not all of them. The sample consists of more than 70,000 clones, 95% of them appearing once. Sequencing used CD8+ T cells sorted from blood. Receptor source: a human donor in good health. CDR3s leave out the opening cysteine and the closing phenylalanine or tryptophan. A D gene is named only where the DNA matches it firmly.

cdr3_length: 14
j_call: TRBJ2-7
v_call: TRBV27
d_call: TRBD2
cdr3_aa: ASSLSLGLAGGEQY

cdr3_length: 14
j_call: TRBJ2-6
v_call: TRBV19
d_call: TRBD2
cdr3_aa: ASSVPGGPGANVLT

cdr3_length: 11
j_call: TRBJ2-4
v_call: TRBV10-3
d_call: NA
cdr3_aa: AISEAGVDIQY

cdr3_length: 9
j_call: TRBJ1-1
v_call: TRBV19
d_call: NA
cdr3_aa: AAWRNTEAF

cdr3_length: 13
j_call: TRBJ2-1
v_call: TRBV19
d_call: NA
cdr3_aa: ASSIEQGGYNEQF

cdr3_length: 13
j_call: TRBJ2-7
v_call: TRBV2
d_call: TRBD2
cdr3_aa: ASSKSERGNHEQY

cdr3_length: 12
j_call: TRBJ2-2
v_call: TRBV11-2
d_call: NA
cdr3_aa: ASSLAWVTGELF

cdr3_length: 10
j_call: TRBJ1-2
v_call: TRBV29-1
d_call: NA
cdr3_aa: SVETENYGYT

cdr3_length: 12
j_call: TRBJ2-2
v_call: TRBV29-1
d_call: NA
cdr3_aa: SVEQGPIAGELF

cdr3_length: 12
j_call: TRBJ2-2
v_call: TRBV7-9
d_call: NA
cdr3_aa: ASFVRDPTGELF

cdr3_length: 16
j_call: TRBJ2-5
v_call: TRBV11-2
d_call: TRBD2
cdr3_aa: ASSLVPRTSVGRETQY

cdr3_length: 10
j_call: TRBJ2-2
v_call: TRBV27
d_call: NA
cdr3_aa: ASSLSTGELF

cdr3_length: 13
j_call: TRBJ2-1
v_call: TRBV9
d_call: TRBD2
cdr3_aa: ASSFGLEAYNEQF

cdr3_length: 13
j_call: TRBJ2-7
v_call: TRBV27
d_call: TRBD1
cdr3_aa: ASSLRGPYSYEQY

cdr3_length: 11
j_call: TRBJ2-7
v_call: TRBV7-3
d_call: NA
cdr3_aa: ASSLGKIGEQY

cdr3_length: 9
j_call: TRBJ2-7
v_call: TRBV29-1
d_call: NA
cdr3_aa: SAEGVYEQY

cdr3_length: 15
j_call: TRBJ1-2
v_call: TRBV23-1
d_call: NA
cdr3_aa: ASSQKSKGGLCYGYT

cdr3_length: 12
j_call: TRBJ2-7
v_call: TRBV6-1
d_call: NA
cdr3_aa: ASSEGQEVYEQY

cdr3_length: 13
j_call: TRBJ2-1
v_call: TRBV14
d_call: TRBD2
cdr3_aa: ASSQVLPLAGEEF

cdr3_length: 12
j_call: TRBJ2-1
v_call: TRBV27
d_call: NA
cdr3_aa: ASEPYGNYNEQF

cdr3_length: 13
j_call: TRBJ2-3
v_call: TRBV6-5
d_call: NA
cdr3_aa: ASSYKGNRADTQY

cdr3_length: 12
j_call: TRBJ2-7
v_call: TRBV13
d_call: NA
cdr3_aa: ASSGAGLTYEQY

cdr3_length: 14
j_call: TRBJ2-7
v_call: TRBV30
d_call: NA
cdr3_aa: AWSPTVRRSSYEQY

cdr3_length: 13
j_call: TRBJ1-1
v_call: TRBV7-9
d_call: TRBD1
cdr3_aa: ASSPPGQGSVEAF

cdr3_length: 13
j_call: TRBJ1-2
v_call: TRBV27
d_call: NA
cdr3_aa: ASSLSERGYYGYT

cdr3_length: 12
j_call: TRBJ2-7
v_call: TRBV19
d_call: NA
cdr3_aa: ASSPSQTGQEQY

cdr3_length: 13
j_call: TRBJ1-2
v_call: TRBV19
d_call: NA
cdr3_aa: ASSPGRLTIYGYT

cdr3_length: 12
j_call: TRBJ2-7
v_call: TRBV4-1
d_call: NA
cdr3_aa: ASSQVHSGYEQY

cdr3_length: 14
j_call: TRBJ2-3
v_call: TRBV9
d_call: NA
cdr3_aa: ASSVEGWDITDTQY

cdr3_length: 11
j_call: TRBJ2-1
v_call: TRBV9
d_call: NA
cdr3_aa: ASAQTRGNEQF

cdr3_length: 14
j_call: TRBJ1-4
v_call: TRBV4-1
d_call: NA
cdr3_aa: ASSQDRGRDNEKLF

cdr3_length: 11
j_call: TRBJ2-7
v_call: TRBV29-1
d_call: TRBD2
cdr3_aa: SVGLAGAYEQY